The clone carrying this TCR beta chain turned up a few times. The source of the sample is a study of metastatic and nonmetastatic thyroid tumors. TCRdb ran MiXCR on the PCR reads. The repertoire holds 49,000 or so clones, with around a quarter as singletons. The entire patient cohort was treatment-naive prior to thyroid surgery. CDR3 length: 15 residues. Germline lookup yields CDR1 MNHNS and CDR2 SASEGT. V dropped 6 bases and J dropped 4 bases, with 18 bases sitting between them. The source material was blood. This chain connects TRBV6-1 to TRBJ1-2; perhaps TRBD1 as D (6 bases). The receptor comes from a male donor with papillary thyroid cancer or a benign thyroid nodule (not recorded which). Some clones in this sample may be carry-over from other donors' samples. CDR3 DNA sequence: TGTGCCAGCAGCTCCTTACAGGGAGGAAGCTATGGCTACACCTTC. Its protein product is CASSSLQGGSYGYTF.